This TCR beta chain was recovered during a study of cytomegalovirus exposure and HLA in healthy donors. Losses at the gene ends were 10 bases for V and 2 bases for J; bases not matched to a gene: 7. The germline V gene encodes CDR1 SNHLY and CDR2 FYNNEI. There are 13 residues in the CDR3. Primers for the PCR totalled 60 Vbeta and 13 Jbeta. Sequencing used immunoSEQ multiplex PCR; TCRdb keeps in-frame clones, though not all of them. The data contain about 150,000 clones, approximately 84% of them seen just once; the ten biggest clones take up approximately 2.5%. The sequence derives from a woman aged 18-29 years in good health and CMV-seronegative. This chain joins TRBV2 and TRBJ2-7; 8 nucleotides align to TRBD1. Sequenced input: PBMCs. The CDR3, as DNA: TGTGCCACCTTGACAGGGGTCACCTACGAGCAGTACTTC. Its translation: CATLTGVTYEQYF. Full variable domain (outside the CDR3, taken from reference TRBV2 and TRBJ2-7): EPEVTQTPSHQVTQMGQEVILRCVPISNHLYFYWYRQILGQKVEFLVSFYNNEISEKSEIFDDQFSVERPDGSNFTLKIRSTKLEDSAMYFCATLTGVTYEQYFGPGTRLTVT.